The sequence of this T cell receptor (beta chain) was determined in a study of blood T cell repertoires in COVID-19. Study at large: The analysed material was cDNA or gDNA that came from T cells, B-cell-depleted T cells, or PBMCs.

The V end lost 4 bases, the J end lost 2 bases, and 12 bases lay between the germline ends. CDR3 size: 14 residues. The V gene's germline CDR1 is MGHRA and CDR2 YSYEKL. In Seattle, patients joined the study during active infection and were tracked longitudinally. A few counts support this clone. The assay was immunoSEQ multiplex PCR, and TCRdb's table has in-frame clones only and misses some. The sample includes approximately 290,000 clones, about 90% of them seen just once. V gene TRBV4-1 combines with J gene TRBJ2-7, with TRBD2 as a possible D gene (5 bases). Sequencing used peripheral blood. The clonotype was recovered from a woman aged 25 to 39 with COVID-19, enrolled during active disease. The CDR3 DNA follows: TGCGCCAGCAGCCTATCCCACGGGGCCTACGAGCAGTACTTC. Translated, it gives CASSLSHGAYEQYF.